A single TCR beta chain is shown here with its context. No antigen is known for it. The data were taken from a study of T cell repertoires in cytomegalovirus infection. Study-level information: Use of recently identified HLA-C-restricted and well-studied HLA-B-restricted CMV epitopes was part of the study.

Unmatched junction bases numbered 11, after V lost 7 bases and J lost 6 bases. The CDR3 length is 15 residues. TCRdb re-called the reads through MiXCR, storing one row per CDR3 protein. The sample contains a few hundred thousand distinct CDR3 sequences, 40% of which appear only once. The sequencing here drew on cultured PBMCs, taken from culture after CMV antigen stimulation. The rearrangement joins TRBV12-3 or TRBV12-4 to TRBJ2-2; 7 bases are shared with TRBD2. The receptor's source is a human donor in good health (CMV status not recorded). Some clones in this sample may be carry-over from other donors' samples. The CDR3 sequence: CASTPGTTLAGELFF. CDR3 DNA: TGTGCCAGCACCCCCGGGACTACCCTTGCCGGGGAGCTGTTTTTT.